This entry lists 2 T cell receptor beta chains sequenced from one sample in a study of cytomegalovirus exposure and HLA in healthy donors. The PCR contained 60 Vbeta and 13 Jbeta primers. This table comes from immunoSEQ multiplex PCR, and its TCRdb copy is limited to in-frame clones, with some not included. This table has roughly 180,000 clones, over 70% appearing once. The sample consisted of PBMCs. Every receptor here comes from a male donor in good health and CMV-seronegative.

The chain carries TRBV6-5 and TRBJ1-1; TRBD1 is a possible D gene (6 bases). V was shortened by 2 bases and J by 3 bases, with 16 bases between the two germline ends. Germline loops: CDR1 MNHEY, CDR2 SVGAGI. This CDR3 region has 16 residues. In DNA form, the CDR3 reads TGTGCCAGCAGTTACGGGTCCCAGGGGACGGACACTGAAGCTTTCTTT. This codes for CASSYGSQGTDTEAFF.

CDR3 region: CASSDSSYEQYF. Here the CDR3 DNA reads TGTGCCAGCAGTGATAGCTCCTACGAGCAGTACTTC. The chain employs TRBV11-3 and TRBJ2-7; no reliable D call. Trimming removed 6 bases from V and 0 bases from J, with 6 bases in between. Germline values: CDR1 SGHNT, CDR2 YENEEA. The CDR3 loop spans 12 amino acids.